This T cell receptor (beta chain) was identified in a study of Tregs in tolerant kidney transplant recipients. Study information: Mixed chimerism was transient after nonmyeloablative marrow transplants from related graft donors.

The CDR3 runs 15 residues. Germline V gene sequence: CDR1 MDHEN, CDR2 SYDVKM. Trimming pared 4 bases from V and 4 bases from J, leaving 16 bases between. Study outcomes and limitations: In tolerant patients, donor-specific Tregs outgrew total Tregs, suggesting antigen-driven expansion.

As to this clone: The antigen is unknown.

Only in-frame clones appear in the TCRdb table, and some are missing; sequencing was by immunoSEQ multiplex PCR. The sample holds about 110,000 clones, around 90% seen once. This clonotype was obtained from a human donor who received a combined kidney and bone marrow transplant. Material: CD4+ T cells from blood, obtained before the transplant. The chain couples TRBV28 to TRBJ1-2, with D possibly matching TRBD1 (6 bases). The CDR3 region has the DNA TGTGCCAGCAGTTCCCCCACCCCAGGGGCCTATGGCTACACCTTC. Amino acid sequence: CASSSPTPGAYGYTF.